This T cell receptor (beta chain) originates from a study of glioma-infiltrating T cells after dendritic cell vaccination. Amplification used 60 V beta primers and 13 J beta primers. Only in-frame clones appear in the TCRdb table, and some are missing; sequencing was by immunoSEQ multiplex PCR. The table has 75,000 to 100,000 clones, 79% seen once. Whole-study results and caveats: Longer survival after dendritic cell vaccination followed higher pretreatment TIL content.

V was cut by 11 bases and J by 5 bases, with 17 bases left in between. The CDR3 extends over 13 amino acids. Looked up from germline, CDR1 is LNHNV and CDR2 is YYDKDF (reference sequence). Concerning this clone itself: Its antigen is still unknown.

The sample consisted of blood, taken before dendritic cell vaccination. The rearrangement links TRBV15 to TRBJ2-3; D might be TRBD2 (6 bases). The TCR comes from a human donor with glioblastoma. The DNA for the CDR3 is TGTGCCGCTGCTGTGGGGGGATTAGATACGCAGTATTTT. Translated: CAAAVGGLDTQYF.